These 10 T cell receptor beta chains share one sample of origin, sequenced in a study of blood T cells in healthy people across ages. Then a second PCR, running about 6 to 11 cycles, was carried out with a sample-barcoded 5' primer and a J-beta primer mix. TCRdb reprocessed the 5' RACE reads with MiXCR, giving one entry per CDR3 protein. The data hold 1,500,000 or so distinct CDR3 sequences, with 35% to 45% observed a single time. The specimen sequenced was blood. Every receptor here comes from a woman between 18 and 30 years old in good health.

The chain carries TRBV28 and TRBJ2-7, with D unclear. Germline V CDR1 and CDR2: MDHEN, SYDVKM. The CDR3 length is 12 residues. V was shortened by 5 bases and J by 9 bases, with 14 bases between the two germline ends. CDR3 DNA: TGTGCCAGCAGTCGCCTTCCCGGCGGGCAGTACTTC. Residues: CASSRLPGGQYF. The full variable domain, completed using reference TRBV28 and TRBJ2-7, is DVKVTQSSRYLVKRTGEKVFLECVQDMDHENMFWYRQDPGLGLRLIYFSYDVKMKEKGDIPEGYSVSREKKERFSLILESASTNQTSMYLCASSRLPGGQYFGPGTRLTVT.

This clonotype was observed a few times. The chain couples TRBV10-2 to TRBJ1-6; tentative D call: TRBD1 (6 bases). This CDR3 contains 15 residues. Trimming shortened V by 3 bases and J by 7 bases, and 13 bases separated the two germline ends. CDR1 is WSHSY, CDR2 SAAADI, per germline. The CDR3 DNA reads as TGCGCCAGCAGTGATCCCTACAGGGCGAATTCACCCCTCCACTTT. This translates into CASSDPYRANSPLHF.

This clonotype was counted once. The CDR3 DNA is TGTGCCAGCTACAATCGACAAACCACCGGGGAGCTGTTTTTT. Protein sequence: CASYNRQTTGELFF. The chain is built from TRBV18 and TRBJ2-2; D uncertain. V was shortened by 7 bases and J by 4 bases, with 13 bases between the two germline ends. This CDR3 spans 14 amino acids. From germline, CDR1 is KGHSH and CDR2 LQKENI.

CDR3 nucleotides: TGTGCCAGCAGCCAGCCCGATTATGAGCAGTTCTTC. Translated: CASSQPDYEQFF. The chain employs TRBV3-1 and TRBJ2-1; D not certain. V was clipped by 3 bases and J by 8 bases, with 8 bases between them. The CDR3 is made up of 12 amino acids. Germline CDR1 and CDR2: LGHDT and YNNKEL (reference sequence).

Here the CDR3 DNA reads TGCAGTGCTAGAGATAACAGCTACGAGCGGTACTTC. It encodes CSARDNSYERYF. The genes are TRBV20-1 and TRBJ2-4; D call uncertain. Germline loops: CDR1 DFQATT, CDR2 SNEGSKA (reference sequence). The CDR3 consists of 12 residues. Trimming stripped 0 bases from V and 15 bases from J, with 15 bases between.

This clonotype was seen more than once but under ten times. This chain links TRBV20-1 with TRBJ2-1; 9 nucleotides match TRBD1. The ends lost 0 bases at V and 5 bases at J; junction bases unmatched: 8. This CDR3 region has 16 residues. From germline, CDR1 is DFQATT and CDR2 SNEGSKA (reference sequence). CDR3 sequence (DNA): TGCAGTGCTAGAGACCTAACAGGGGGCTGGGACAATGAGCAGTTCTTC. Its protein product is CSARDLTGGWDNEQFF.

The rearrangement uses TRBV29-1 and TRBJ2-1; TRBD2 matches at 16 bases. Per germline, CDR1 SQVTM and CDR2 ANQGSEA. This CDR3 contains 17 residues. J gave up 7 bases and V 2 bases, and 8 bases lay outside the gene matches. The CDR3 is CSVEPGLAGGPRNEQFF. The CDR3, as DNA: TGCAGCGTTGAACCGGGACTAGCGGGGGGGCCTAGGAATGAGCAGTTCTTC.

J is TRBJ2-3 and V is TRBV7-3; D is perhaps TRBD1 (6 bases). V was cut by 4 bases and J by 1 base, with 18 bases left in between. The CDR3 loop spans 17 amino acids. The germline gives CDR1 SGHTA, CDR2 FQGTGA. This CDR3 reads CASSSKGVAFRTDTQYF. DNA for the CDR3: TGTGCCAGCAGCTCAAAGGGGGTAGCGTTTCGCACAGATACGCAGTATTTT.

The chain recombines TRBV6-5 with TRBJ2-1; D is tentatively TRBD1 or TRBD2 (5 bases each). The CDR3 sequence is 14 residues long. V shed 0 bases and J shed 8 bases, with 11 bases lying between them. The germline V gene has CDR1 MNHEY and CDR2 SVGAGI. In nucleotides, the CDR3 is TGTGCCAGCAGTTACTCGGGACCTCAAGATGAGCAGTTCTTC. Translation gives CASSYSGPQDEQFF.

The chain carries TRBV20-1 and TRBJ2-3; possible D gene TRBD2, 5 bases. Between the trimmed V and J ends, which lost 3 bases and 5 bases, there was a span of 18 bases. This CDR3 comprises 15 residues. The V gene's germline CDR1 is DFQATT and CDR2 SNEGSKA (reference sequence). CDR3 residues: CSASRYYRGKDTQYF. The CDR3 nucleotides are TGCAGTGCTAGCCGGTACTACCGAGGGAAAGATACGCAGTATTTT.